Each of the 2 T cell receptor beta chains below was sequenced from the same sample in a study of shared clonotypes between healthy human individuals. Generated by immunoSEQ multiplex PCR, the TCRdb table keeps only in-frame clones and is missing some. The repertoire includes some 1,600,000 clones, approximately 98% of them detected once, and 0.4% to 0.45% sits in the top ten. The sequencing sample was made of naive CD4+ T cells sorted from blood. Specified subset: CD45RA+ positively selected. The receptors shown here come from a man younger than 40 in good health.

The J gene is TRBJ2-3, the V gene TRBV5-4, with TRBD2 matching 9 bases. Looked up from germline, CDR1 is SGHNT and CDR2 is YYREEE (reference sequence). Unmatched junction bases numbered 12, after V lost 4 bases and J lost 3 bases. The CDR3 is made up of 17 amino acids. The CDR3 protein is CASSAPGREGPTDTQYF. CDR3 coding DNA: TGTGCCAGCAGCGCGCCAGGGCGGGAGGGCCCGACAGATACGCAGTATTTT.

The genes are TRBV7-8 and TRBJ2-1; 10 bases agree with TRBD1. The CDR3 is made up of 15 amino acids. Trimming at V came to 5 bases and at J to 6 bases, leaving 7 bases not matched to a gene. Germline V gene data show CDR1 as SGHVS and CDR2 as FQNEAQ. The CDR3 region is CASSRRQGAFNEQFF. Here the CDR3 DNA reads TGTGCCAGCAGCCGTCGACAGGGGGCGTTCAATGAGCAGTTCTTC.